The 12 T cell receptor beta chains below all came from one sample that was sequenced in a study of blood T cell repertoires in COVID-19. Here immunoSEQ multiplex PCR was the method, and the copy in TCRdb shows in-frame clones only, minus some. The sample consists of over 100,000 clones, around 80% of them appearing once. The sample was peripheral blood. These receptors were collected from a woman older than 75 with active or convalescent COVID-19.

This chain connects TRBV5-4 to TRBJ2-6; D possibly corresponds to TRBD1 (6 bases). From germline, CDR1 is SGHNT and CDR2 YYREEE (reference sequence). This CDR3 contains 16 residues. V lost 4 bases to trimming and J lost 0 bases, with 11 bases between them. The CDR3 protein is CASSPGTFSGANVLTF. For the CDR3, the DNA is TGTGCCAGCAGCCCCGGGACATTCTCTGGGGCCAACGTCCTGACTTTC. The variable domain in full, with the rest retrieved from reference TRBV5-4 and TRBJ2-6, is ETGVTQSPTHLIKTRGQQVTLRCSSQSGHNTVSWYQQALGQGPQFIFQYYREEENGRGNFPPRFSGLQFPNYSSELNVNALELDDSALYLCASSPGTFSGANVLTFGAGSRLTVL.

J is TRBJ1-2 and V is TRBV21-1; no DNA check was done on the table's D call, TRBD1. TRBV21-1 is a recognized pseudogene. CDR3 length: 15 residues. CDR3 bases: TGTGCCAGCAGCTCTTCACGGACAAGGGCCCATGGCTACACCTTC. As protein: CASSSSRTRAHGYTF.

The gene calls are TRBV7-3 and TRBJ2-2, with 8 bases aligning to TRBD2. The CDR3 consists of 16 residues. V lost 5 bases and J lost 7; bases outside the gene matches: 12. CDR1 and CDR2 (germline): SGHTA, FQGTGA. CDR3 protein: CASSLRGAGVVGELFF. The DNA for the CDR3 is TGTGCCAGCAGCCTACGGGGAGCGGGAGTCGTCGGGGAGCTGTTTTTT.

This clone has only a few counts. V gene TRBV19 combines with J gene TRBJ1-2, with 11 bases lining up with TRBD1. V lost 3 bases and J lost 7; bases outside the gene matches: 10. Germline CDR1 is LNHDA and CDR2 is SQIVND (reference sequence). The CDR3 is made up of 16 amino acids. The CDR3 here is CASSISGGQGVGGYTF. The CDR3, as DNA: TGTGCCAGTAGTATCTCCGGGGGACAGGGGGTAGGTGGCTACACCTTC.

The chain employs TRBV9 and TRBJ1-6, with 9 nucleotides matching TRBD1. In germline, CDR1 is SGDLS, CDR2 YYNGEE. Trimming cost V 3 bases and J 17 bases; bases outside gene matches: 15. The CDR3 sequence is 15 residues long. CDR3 sequence reads: CASSEAYRGPRVVHF. The CDR3 region has the DNA TGTGCCAGCAGCGAAGCCTACAGGGGGCCCCGTGTGGTCCACTTT.

V usage is TRBV5-1 and J usage is TRBJ2-7; 11 nucleotides align to TRBD2. This CDR3 region has 16 residues. Germline loops: CDR1 SGHRS, CDR2 YFSETQ. V shed 4 bases and J 0 bases; nucleotides not matched to a gene: 6. The CDR3, as DNA: TGCGCCAGCAGCCGCGGACTAGCGGGTCTCTCCTACGAGCAGTACTTC. It specifies CASSRGLAGLSYEQYF.

This CDR3 is CASSAWGGVLNYGYTF. The CDR3 DNA reads as TGTGCCAGCAGTGCGTGGGGAGGGGTACTTAACTATGGCTACACCTTC. The chain links TRBV2 to TRBJ1-2; a possible D gene is TRBD1 (5 bases). V gave up 4 bases and J gave up 1 base, with 16 bases separating them. Germline V gives CDR1 SNHLY, CDR2 FYNNEI. The CDR3 consists of 16 residues.

The gene calls are TRBV2 and TRBJ1-4, with D tentatively TRBD1 (5 bases). Germline V gene data show CDR1 as SNHLY and CDR2 as FYNNEI. CDR3 length equals 14 residues. The ends were cut back, 11 bases at V and 4 bases at J, with 17 bases in the middle. CDR3 DNA: TGTGCCTCCAGGGTAGACGGGGGTAATGAAAAACTGTTTTTT. Amino acids: CASRVDGGNEKLFF.

The chain employs TRBV28 and TRBJ2-6; TRBD1 aligns across 7 bases. Losses at the gene ends were 4 bases for V and 0 bases for J; bases not matched to a gene: 6. Germline CDR1 and CDR2: MDHEN and SYDVKM. The CDR3 extends over 17 amino acids. The CDR3 spells CASSSPGQPSGANVLTF. The CDR3 DNA follows: TGTGCCAGCAGTTCCCCGGGACAGCCCTCTGGGGCCAACGTCCTGACTTTC.

The rearrangement uses TRBV7-9 and TRBJ2-7; 7 nucleotides match TRBD1. The CDR3 extends over 19 amino acids. Per germline, CDR1 SEHNR and CDR2 FQNEAQ (reference sequence). The V and J ends lost 1 base and 4 bases, in that order; junction bases with no gene match: 19. The CDR3 DNA reads as TGTGCCAGCAGCTTAGTGAGTCTTTTGAGGGGGACAGCACCTTACGAGCAGTACTTC. Protein: CASSLVSLLRGTAPYEQYF. The variable domain in full, with the rest retrieved from reference TRBV7-9 and TRBJ2-7, is DTGVSQNPRHKITKRGQNVTFRCDPISEHNRLYWYRQTLGQGPEFLTYFQNEAQLEKSRLLSDRFSAERPKGSFSTLEIQRTEQGDSAMYLCASSLVSLLRGTAPYEQYFGPGTRLTVT.

This chain links TRBV7-9 with TRBJ1-1, with D unclear. CDR1 is SEHNR, CDR2 FQNEAQ, per germline (reference sequence). This CDR3 is 12 amino acids long. V was trimmed by 5 bases and J by 4 bases, leaving 8 bases between them. CDR3: CASSPEATEAFF. The CDR3 DNA sequence: TGTGCCAGCAGCCCCGAGGCCACTGAAGCTTTCTTT. Full variable domain (rest looked up from reference TRBV7-9 and TRBJ1-1): DTGVSQNPRHKITKRGQNVTFRCDPISEHNRLYWYRQTLGQGPEFLTYFQNEAQLEKSRLLSDRFSAERPKGSFSTLEIQRTEQGDSAMYLCASSPEATEAFFGQGTRLTVV.

The V call is TRBV3-1 (or the pseudogene TRBV3-2), the J call TRBJ2-5; 9 bases fit TRBD2. Germline loops: CDR1 LGHDT, CDR2 YNNKEL (reference sequence). The CDR3 has 16 residues. The V gene end was trimmed by 4 bases and the J gene end by 5 bases; junction bases not matched to a gene: 11. CDR3 nucleotide sequence: TGTGCCAGCAGCCGATTCGGCGGGAGGGGCGTGGAGACCCAGTACTTC. Its protein is CASSRFGGRGVETQYF.